The clone carrying this T cell receptor (beta chain) was counted a few times. Its specificity is not known. The sample originates from a study of cytomegalovirus exposure and HLA in healthy donors. The CDR3 covers 15 residues. Germline CDR1 reads MGHRA; CDR2 reads YSYEKL. Researchers ran the PCR with 60 Vbeta and 13 Jbeta primers. Data came from immunoSEQ multiplex PCR; TCRdb stores just in-frame clones and leaves some out. The sample lists some 160,000 clones; about 70% were seen once. Study-level results: Under in vitro conditions, a few CMV-associated chains were confirmed as specific for CMV antigens.

The sequence derives from a woman aged 40 to 50 in good health and CMV-seronegative. Specimen: PBMCs. This chain joins TRBV4-1 and TRBJ1-6; TRBD1 agrees at 10 bases. The CDR3 coding sequence is TGCGCTTCATTACCGGGACAGGGGTATAATTCACCCCTCCACTTT. Translating it yields CASLPGQGYNSPLHF.